A single sample is the source of the 21 T cell receptor beta chains below, sequenced in a study of siplizumab effects on memory and regulatory T cells. Only in-frame clones appear in the TCRdb table, and some are missing; sequencing was by immunoSEQ multiplex PCR. The sample records roughly 100,000 clones, roughly 91% being singletons. Sequenced material: CD4+ T cells sorted from blood. The origin of the receptors is a human donor in good health.

The chain couples TRBV27 to TRBJ1-5; possible D gene TRBD1, 5 bases. V was trimmed by 3 bases and J by 9 bases, leaving 12 bases between them. This CDR3 has 13 amino acids. Looked up from germline, CDR1 is MNHEY and CDR2 is SMNVEV (reference sequence). The CDR3 bases are TGTGCCAGCAGTTTCGGGGGGGGGAGGCCCCAGCATTTT. This gives the protein CASSFGGGRPQHF.

The rearrangement joins TRBV7-9 to TRBJ1-6; D remains ambiguous. The CDR3 is 15 residues long. The V gene lost 1 base and the J gene lost 6 bases, with 10 bases spanning the gap. The germline V gene has CDR1 SEHNR and CDR2 FQNEAQ (reference sequence). The CDR3 coding sequence is TGTGCCAGCAGCTTAGGTGGGATAGGTAATTCACCCCTCCACTTT. It specifies CASSLGGIGNSPLHF.

The J gene is TRBJ2-3, the V gene TRBV9; 10 bases map to TRBD2. With 4 bases clipped from V and 2 bases from J, the junction kept 13 bases outside the gene matches. CDR3 length: 18 amino acids. The germline gives CDR1 SGDLS, CDR2 YYNGEE. CDR3 nucleotide sequence: TGTGCCAGCAGCTATCAAATTGAAGCGGGGGGGATCACAGATACGCAGTATTTT. Translation: CASSYQIEAGGITDTQYF.

The V call is TRBV7-2, the J call TRBJ2-2; weak D call: TRBD1 (6 bases). CDR1 is SGHTA, CDR2 FQGNSA, per germline. This CDR3 spans 15 amino acids. V lost 2 bases and J lost 2, with 9 bases in between. CDR3 nucleotides: TGTGCCAGCAGCTTAACGGGACAAAACACCGGGGAGCTGTTTTTT. Residues: CASSLTGQNTGELFF.

The J gene is TRBJ1-2, the V gene TRBV11-2, with D possibly matching TRBD1 (5 bases). This CDR3 has 14 residues. Per germline, CDR1 SGHAT and CDR2 FQNNGV. Trimming stripped 2 bases from V and 2 bases from J, with 9 bases between. This CDR3 is CASSLSQGNYGYTF. DNA for the CDR3: TGTGCCAGCAGCTTAAGCCAGGGAAACTATGGCTACACCTTC.

As to this clone: The sample carries other DNA sequences with the same CDR3. The chain carries TRBV9 and TRBJ1-2; 7 bases line up with TRBD1. V shed 0 bases and J 2 bases; nucleotides not matched to a gene: 4. Germline V gives CDR1 SGDLS, CDR2 YYNGEE. This CDR3 is 15 amino acids long. CDR3 sequence: CASSVGAGGNYGYTF. The CDR3 DNA reads TGTGCCAGCAGCGTAGGTGCAGGGGGGAACTATGGCTACACCTTC.

The chain couples TRBV19 to TRBJ2-2; 7 bases are shared with TRBD1. The length of the CDR3 is 14 residues. Germline V CDR1 and CDR2: LNHDA, SQIVND (reference sequence). V was clipped by 8 bases and J by 3 bases; unmatched bases: 6. Here the CDR3 DNA reads TGTGCCAGTGCTACAGGGGATTACACCGGGGAGCTGTTTTTT. Its protein is CASATGDYTGELFF.

J is TRBJ2-3 and V is TRBV5-1; D gene uncertain. Germline V gene sequence: CDR1 SGHRS, CDR2 YFSETQ. CDR3 length: 12 residues. V was trimmed by 3 bases and J by 6 bases, leaving 8 bases between them. CDR3 nucleotides: TGCGCCAGCAGCTATTCTGGGGATACGCAGTATTTT. Its translation: CASSYSGDTQYF.

V and J are TRBV27 and TRBJ2-1; D may be TRBD2 (8 bases). This CDR3 region has 22 residues. Trimming took 5 bases from V and 3 from J, leaving 35 bases between them. The germline gives CDR1 MNHEY, CDR2 SMNVEV (reference sequence). CDR3 DNA: TGTGCCAGCAGTATTAGGGGGCCGGGACTAGGGCTCACAGGTTGGTTCTACAATGAGCAGTTCTTC. Protein product: CASSIRGPGLGLTGWFYNEQFF.

The chain has TRBV9 and TRBJ2-3; D is uncertain. CDR3 length: 13 amino acids. Germline CDR1 SGDLS, CDR2 YYNGEE. V was trimmed by 0 bases and J by 2 bases, leaving 4 bases between them. The CDR3 nucleotides are TGTGCCAGCAGCGTAGACACCACAGATACGCAGTATTTT. Translation gives CASSVDTTDTQYF.

This rearrangement joins TRBV2 to TRBJ2-5; D is uncertain. Trimming shortened V by 7 bases and J by 5 bases, and 14 bases separated the two germline ends. This CDR3 is 13 amino acids long. The germline V gene encodes CDR1 SNHLY and CDR2 FYNNEI. In DNA form, the CDR3 reads TGTGCCAGCATGGGGAAGGGATGGGAGACCCAGTACTTC. It specifies CASMGKGWETQYF.

This clone was detected once. This chain uses TRBV11-3 with TRBJ1-2; D remains unclear. This CDR3 comprises 14 residues. From germline, CDR1 is SGHNT and CDR2 YENEEA. Trimming removed 1 base from V and 2 bases from J, with 8 bases in between. CDR3 amino acids: CASSLVGVNYGYTF. DNA for the CDR3: TGTGCCAGCAGCTTAGTCGGAGTAAACTATGGCTACACCTTC.

V and J are TRBV6-5 and TRBJ1-2; D gene unclear. Germline V CDR1 and CDR2: MNHEY, SVGAGI. V was clipped by 5 bases and J by 4 bases, with 8 bases between them. The CDR3 consists of 12 residues. The CDR3 sequence: CASSRGIYGYTF. The DNA for the CDR3 is TGTGCCAGCAGTCGGGGTATCTATGGCTACACCTTC.

The chain employs TRBV5-4 and TRBJ2-1, with a tentative D call TRBD1 (6 bases). Trimming took 0 bases from V and 2 from J, leaving 15 bases between them. Germline V gives CDR1 SGHNT, CDR2 YYREEE (reference sequence). The CDR3 consists of 17 residues. The CDR3 is CASSLGGGRQTYNEQFF. The CDR3 DNA is TGTGCCAGCAGCTTGGGTGGGGGCAGACAGACCTACAATGAGCAGTTCTTC.

The chain recombines TRBV7-8 with TRBJ2-7; 7 bases line up with TRBD1. Germline V gives CDR1 SGHVS, CDR2 FQNEAQ. CDR3 length equals 16 residues. Unmatched junction bases numbered 17, after V lost 5 bases and J lost 7 bases. The CDR3 DNA sequence: TGTGCCAGCAGCGCCCAAAGGGACAGTCGGATGAGGGAGCAGTACTTC. This sequence encodes CASSAQRDSRMREQYF.

The chain is built from TRBV18 and TRBJ2-7; 11 bases match TRBD2. The CDR3 has 17 residues. With 6 bases clipped from V and 1 base from J, the junction kept 11 bases outside the gene matches. Germline V gene data show CDR1 as KGHSH and CDR2 as LQKENI. This CDR3 reads CASSPSSGGIPSYEQYF. Here the CDR3 DNA reads TGTGCCAGCTCCCCCTCTAGCGGGGGGATACCTTCCTACGAGCAGTACTTC.

CDR3 amino acids: CASSSPRMVPNYGYTF. For the CDR3, the DNA is TGTGCCAGCAGCTCTCCAAGGATGGTCCCTAACTATGGCTACACCTTC. The V call is TRBV11-2, the J call TRBJ1-2; D uncertain. Germline V gives CDR1 SGHAT, CDR2 FQNNGV. With 4 bases removed from V and 0 bases from J, the gap between germline ends came to 15 bases. The CDR3 has 16 residues.

The rearrangement uses TRBV7-8 and TRBJ1-4; D is undetermined. Germline CDR1 reads SGHVS; CDR2 reads FQNEAQ. V lost 6 bases and J lost 3, with 8 bases in between. The CDR3 totals 13 residues. This CDR3 reads CASREFPNEKLFF. DNA of the CDR3: TGTGCCAGCAGGGAGTTTCCTAATGAAAAACTGTTTTTT.

This clone was counted once. The chain combines TRBV18 with TRBJ2-1; 9 nucleotides match TRBD1. Germline V gene data show CDR1 as KGHSH and CDR2 as LQKENI. The CDR3 spans 14 residues. J was trimmed by 6 bases and V by 6 bases; bases with no gene match: 6. CDR3 coding DNA: TGTGCCAGCTCCCGCCGGGACAGGGTCAATGAGCAGTTCTTC. The encoded protein is CASSRRDRVNEQFF. The complete variable domain, with remaining parts taken from reference TRBV18 and TRBJ2-1, reads NAGVMQNPRHLVRRRGQEARLRCSPMKGHSHVYWYRQLPEEGLKFMVYLQKENIIDESGMPKERFSAEFPKEGPSILRIQQVVRGDSAAYFCASSRRDRVNEQFFGPGTRLTVL.

This rearrangement joins TRBV29-1 to TRBJ1-2, with a weak D call TRBD1 (5 bases). The ends were cut back, 7 bases at V and 4 bases at J, with 13 bases in the middle. Germline CDR1 SQVTM, CDR2 ANQGSEA. This CDR3 contains 12 residues. The DNA for the CDR3 is TGCAGCGGGGGCACAGAACCCTATGGCTACACCTTC. This gives the protein CSGGTEPYGYTF.

The genes are TRBV3-1 (or the pseudogene TRBV3-2) and TRBJ1-2; no firm D call. The CDR3 has 9 amino acids. Looked up from germline, CDR1 is LGHDT and CDR2 is YNNKEL (reference sequence). V was clipped by 2 bases and J by 11 bases, with 3 bases between them. The CDR3 reads CASSQPYTF. CDR3 nucleotide sequence: TGTGCCAGCAGCCAACCTTACACCTTC.